The clone carrying this TCR beta chain was counted a single time. These data come from a study of blood T cell repertoires in COVID-19. On the study more broadly: Acute and convalescent COVID-19 samples came from the United States, Italy and Spain. PBMCs, B-cell-depleted T cells, or T cells provided the cDNA or gDNA that made up the material.

Those enrolled in Seattle joined during active infection and were followed longitudinally afterward. This CDR3 spans 14 amino acids. The germline CDR1 and CDR2 sequences are MGHDK and SYGVNS. The V and J ends lost 6 bases and 2 bases, in that order; junction bases with no gene match: 4. As handled by the study authors: Amplification from reference gene primers served as the basis for estimated nucleated cell counts. Data came from immunoSEQ multiplex PCR; TCRdb stores just in-frame clones and leaves some out. That table supplies the V and J calls and clone size; D and trimming were determined from the DNA. The data contain roughly 480,000 clones, roughly 89% of them singletons.

Specimen: peripheral blood. The sequence came from a man aged 18 to 29 with COVID-19, enrolled during active disease. The chain joins TRBV25-1 to TRBJ2-5; the match to TRBD2 covers 9 bases. The CDR3 is CASSRLAVQETQYF. CDR3 bases: TGTGCCAGCAGCCGACTAGCGGTACAAGAGACCCAGTACTTC.